The clone carrying this T cell receptor beta chain appeared once. Its antigen remains unidentified. Every TCR beta cDNA library bore unique molecular identifiers. TCRdb re-analysed the PCR reads in MiXCR, keeping a single row per CDR3 protein. The sample consists of 650,000 to 900,000 distinct CDR3 sequences, around 46% of them appearing once. The sample belongs to a study of post-analysis software for immune sequencing data. Study-level findings and limits: The five TRBV segments detected at higher frequency in patients than in controls included TRBV5-6, TRBV5-1 and TRBV20-1.

With 7 bases removed from V and 2 bases from J, the gap between germline ends came to 12 bases. CDR3 size: 14 residues. Germline V lookup: CDR1 MGHDK, CDR2 SYGVNS. The sequence was obtained from a girl aged 5-17 years with multiple sclerosis. Sequenced: blood. V usage is TRBV25-1 and J usage is TRBJ2-1; TRBD1 is a possible D gene (6 bases). CDR3 DNA sequence: TGTGCCAGCACCGACAGGTCGACCTACAATGAGCAGTTCTTC. Its protein is CASTDRSTYNEQFF.